This T cell receptor (beta chain) came from a study of cytotoxic CD8 clonotypes in ibrutinib-treated CLL. Germline V CDR1 and CDR2: SGHRS, YFSETQ. Between the trimmed V and J ends, which lost 3 bases and 4 bases, there was a span of 20 bases. The CDR3 has 16 amino acids. Here immunoSEQ multiplex PCR was the method, and the copy in TCRdb shows in-frame clones only, minus some. The sample holds 300,000 to 400,000 clones; about 61% are singletons and the top ten take around 6.3%. Findings and limits, study-wide: At progression, clonality fell back toward baseline after rising at ibrutinib response.

As to this clone: No antigen is known for it.

The sequencing used PBMCs, collected after 36 months of ibrutinib treatment. The rearrangement links TRBV5-1 to TRBJ2-7, with D possibly being TRBD1 or TRBD2 (5 bases each). This receptor was identified in a human donor with chronic lymphocytic leukemia. The CDR3 region is CASSYNPGTITYEQYF. As DNA, the CDR3 is TGCGCCAGCAGCTACAACCCCGGGACGATAACTTACGAGCAGTACTTC.